This TCR beta chain emerged from a study of cytomegalovirus exposure and HLA in healthy donors. The PCR ran on 60 Vbeta and 13 Jbeta primers. TCRdb's copy holds only in-frame clones and misses some; the assay was immunoSEQ multiplex PCR. The data contain roughly 51,000 clones, about four fifths of them seen just once; the ten biggest clones take up over 2%. Sequenced input: PBMCs. This sequence was found in a boy between 10 and 17 years old in good health and CMV-seropositive.

This CDR3 reads CASSPGTGFYGYTF. The CDR3 nucleotides read TGTGCCAGCAGCCCCGGGACAGGGTTTTATGGCTACACCTTC. The chain couples TRBV2 to TRBJ1-2, with 9 bases identical to TRBD1. This CDR3 contains 14 residues. J gave up 5 bases and V 6 bases, and 7 bases lay outside the gene matches. Germline values: CDR1 SNHLY, CDR2 FYNNEI.